This T cell receptor (beta chain) was recorded in a study of OX40 agonist ivuxolimab in advanced cancers. Study information: Three patients, one with hepatocellular carcinoma and two with cutaneous melanoma, responded partially.

With baseline, cycle 4 day 1, and cycle 7 day 1 as timepoints, blood was sampled. Repertoires were generated with immunoSEQ multiplex PCR, while TCRdb's copy carries only in-frame clones and drops some. Here the sample spans 14,000 or so clones, around three quarters being singletons. The CDR3 length is 14 residues. CDR1 is SGDLS, CDR2 YYNGEE, per germline. V lost 3 bases to trimming and J lost 3 bases, with 12 bases between them. V usage is TRBV9 and J usage is TRBJ2-5, with unresolved D. Sequenced here: CD4+ or CD8+ T cells sorted from blood, sampled in a trial of the OX40 agonist ivuxolimab. The TCR originated in an adult with an advanced solid tumor such as melanoma, head and neck, liver or kidney cancer. The CDR3 loop reads CASSEDDPEETQYF. In DNA form, the CDR3 reads TGTGCCAGCAGCGAGGACGACCCAGAAGAGACCCAGTACTTC.